The clone carrying this T cell receptor beta chain was detected only a few times. Germline CDR1 and CDR2: LNHDA and SQIVND (reference sequence). V gave up 3 bases and J gave up 9 bases, with 15 bases separating them. This CDR3 contains 15 residues. Libraries were prepared by immunoSEQ multiplex PCR; TCRdb keeps only in-frame clonotypes and omits some of them. There are around 190,000 clones in the sample; 86% occur only once, and approximately 25% lies in the top ten. The data were taken from a study of blood T cell repertoires in COVID-19. The rearrangement uses TRBV19 and TRBJ1-6; D is perhaps TRBD1 (5 bases). The receptor comes from a woman between 35 and 50 years old in a cohort exposed to, infected with or recovered from COVID-19 (not recorded which). Sequencing was carried out using PBMCs or T cells enriched from blood (not recorded which). This chain's CDR3 is CASSIGHGRPSPLHF. Here the CDR3 DNA reads TGTGCCAGTAGTATCGGACACGGCCGGCCTTCACCCCTCCACTTT.